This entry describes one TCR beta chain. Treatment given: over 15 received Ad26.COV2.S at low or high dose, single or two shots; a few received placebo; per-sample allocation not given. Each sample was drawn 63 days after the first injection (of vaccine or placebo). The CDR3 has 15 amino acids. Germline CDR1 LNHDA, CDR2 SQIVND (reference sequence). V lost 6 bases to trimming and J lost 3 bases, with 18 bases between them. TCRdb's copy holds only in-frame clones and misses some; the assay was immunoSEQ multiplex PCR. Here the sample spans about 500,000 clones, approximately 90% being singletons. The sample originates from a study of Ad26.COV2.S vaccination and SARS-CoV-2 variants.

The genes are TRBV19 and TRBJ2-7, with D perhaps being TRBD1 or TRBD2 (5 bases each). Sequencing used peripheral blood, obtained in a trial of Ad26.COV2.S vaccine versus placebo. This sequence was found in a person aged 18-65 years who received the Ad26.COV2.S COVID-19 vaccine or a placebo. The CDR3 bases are TGTGCCAGTAGCCCGGGACGTGGGGCAAACTACGAGCAGTACTTC. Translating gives CASSPGRGANYEQYF. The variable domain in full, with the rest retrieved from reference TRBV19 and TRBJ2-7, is DGGITQSPKYLFRKEGQNVTLSCEQNLNHDAMYWYRQDPGQGLRLIYYSQIVNDFQKGDIAEGYSVSREKKESFPLTVTSAQKNPTAFYLCASSPGRGANYEQYFGPGTRLTVT.